What follows describes a single T cell receptor (beta chain). No antigen is known for it. Treatment defined: roughly 10-day PBMC culture with coronavirus spike peptide pools or control peptides (ViraFEST assay). Unexposed donor CD4+ T cells predated the COVID-19 pandemic, collected 2011-2018. This entry comes from a study of vaccination and CD4 T cells after COVID-19. Study background: Diagnosis preceded the drawing of post-COVID samples by a median roughly 96 days (range 35 to 161). The authors used overlapping spike peptides from SARS-CoV-2, HCoV-NL63, HCoV-OC43 and HCoV-229E to stimulate cells. Some control cultures received a CEFX pool, which served as the positive control. Others received an HIV-1 Nef pool or no peptide.

V dropped 7 bases and J dropped 9 bases, with 22 bases sitting between them. Per germline, CDR1 MNHNS and CDR2 SASEGT. The CDR3 extends over 15 amino acids. Cultured CD4+ T cell DNA was sequenced using the Oncomine TCR Beta short-read assay. MiXCR was run by TCRdb on the PCR reads, yielding one entry per CDR3 protein. The sample yields about 6,900 distinct CDR3 sequences, roughly 25% seen once. Broader study findings: Median numbers of SARS-CoV-2-reactive clonotypes increased from 21 to 38 (not a significant change).

The J gene is TRBJ1-5, the V gene TRBV6-1, with a possible D match to TRBD1 (5 bases). The specimen was CD4+ T cells from blood, cultured in vitro. This receptor was taken from a human donor in good health. The CDR3 region has the DNA TGTGCCAGCACCAACGGGGACGGGGGACTCAGGCCCCAGCATTTT. Translating gives CASTNGDGGLRPQHF.